This record concerns one T cell receptor (beta chain) sequence. Its antigen is undetermined. Germline CDR1 reads LNHDA; CDR2 reads SQIVND (reference sequence). The ends were cut back, 5 bases at V and 3 bases at J, with 14 bases in the middle. The CDR3 sequence is 14 residues long. This sample is drawn from a study of long-term antiretroviral therapy in people with HIV. Whole-study results and caveats: At every time point, clones expanded before ART dominated the repertoire.

The authors ran the immunoSEQ assay, v3.0, at survey level. Repertoires were generated with immunoSEQ multiplex PCR, while TCRdb's copy carries only in-frame clones and drops some. This table has about 28,000 clones, around 80% appearing once. The receptor was isolated from a man aged 18 to 35 with HIV. V gene TRBV19 combines with J gene TRBJ2-7; D gene ambiguous. The material was unsorted PBMCs, obtained 1.5 years before starting antiretroviral therapy. CDR3 DNA: TGTGCCAGTAGTTCCGGAACTGGTTACTACGAGCAGTACTTC. It encodes CASSSGTGYYEQYF.